This TCR beta chain was captured in a study of CD4+ T cells in melanoma. Only in-frame clones appear in the TCRdb table, and some are missing; sequencing was by immunoSEQ multiplex PCR. The sample carries 20,000 to 25,000 clones, roughly 80% recorded once. Broader study findings: CD8+ T cell, macrophage and B cell function reportedly correlated with neoantigen-specific CD4+ T cells. In melanoma, neoantigen-specific CD4+ T cells reportedly differed in differentiation state.

In germline, CDR1 is MNHNY, CDR2 SVGAGI (reference sequence). V was clipped by 4 bases and J by 0 bases, with 14 bases between them. The CDR3 extends over 16 amino acids. Worth noting for this clone: Its antigen is currently unknown.

The chain couples TRBV6-6 to TRBJ2-3, with D possibly matching TRBD1 (5 bases). Sample: cells from a culture (not recorded whether cultured in vitro). This TCR came from a human donor with melanoma. DNA for the CDR3: TGTGCCAGCAGTTTGGACACTACCTCTAGCACAGATACGCAGTATTTT. Its protein is CASSLDTTSSTDTQYF.